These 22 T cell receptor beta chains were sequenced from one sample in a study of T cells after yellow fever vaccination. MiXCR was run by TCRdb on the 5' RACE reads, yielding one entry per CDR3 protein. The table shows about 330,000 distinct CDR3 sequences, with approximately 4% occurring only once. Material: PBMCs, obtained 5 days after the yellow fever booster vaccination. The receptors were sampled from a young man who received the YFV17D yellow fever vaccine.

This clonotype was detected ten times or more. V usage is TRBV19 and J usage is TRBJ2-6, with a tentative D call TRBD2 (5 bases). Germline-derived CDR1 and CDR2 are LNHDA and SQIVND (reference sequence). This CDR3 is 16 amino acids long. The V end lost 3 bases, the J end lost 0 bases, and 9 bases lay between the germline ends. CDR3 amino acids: CASSIRGTSGANVLTF. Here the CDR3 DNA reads TGTGCCAGTAGTATTCGGGGAACCTCTGGGGCCAACGTCCTGACTTTC.

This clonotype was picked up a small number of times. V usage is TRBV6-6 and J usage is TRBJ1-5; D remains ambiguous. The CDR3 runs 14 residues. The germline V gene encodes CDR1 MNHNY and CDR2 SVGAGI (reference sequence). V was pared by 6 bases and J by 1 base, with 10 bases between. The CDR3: CASSTDGSNQPQHF. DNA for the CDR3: TGTGCCAGCAGCACCGACGGGAGCAATCAGCCCCAGCATTTT.

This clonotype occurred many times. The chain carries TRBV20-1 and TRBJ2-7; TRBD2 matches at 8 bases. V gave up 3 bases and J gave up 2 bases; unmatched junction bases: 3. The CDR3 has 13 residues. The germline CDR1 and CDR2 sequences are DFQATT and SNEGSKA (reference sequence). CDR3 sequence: CSARDSGTYEQYV. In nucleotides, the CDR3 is TGCAGTGCTAGGGATAGCGGGACCTACGAGCAGTACGTC.

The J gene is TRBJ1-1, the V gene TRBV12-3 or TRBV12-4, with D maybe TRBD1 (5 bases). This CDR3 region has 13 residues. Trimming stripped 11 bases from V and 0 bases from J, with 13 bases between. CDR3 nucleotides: TGTGCCCTGGGGGGGGGGATGAACACTGAAGCTTTCTTT. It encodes CALGGGMNTEAFF.

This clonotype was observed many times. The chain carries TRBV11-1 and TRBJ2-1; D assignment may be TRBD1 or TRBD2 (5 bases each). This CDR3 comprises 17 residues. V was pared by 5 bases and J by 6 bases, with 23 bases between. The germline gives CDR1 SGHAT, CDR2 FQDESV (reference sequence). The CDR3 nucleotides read TGTGCCAGCAGCCTTGGACCCTCCGGGACGGACCTCAATGAGCAGTTCTTC. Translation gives CASSLGPSGTDLNEQFF.

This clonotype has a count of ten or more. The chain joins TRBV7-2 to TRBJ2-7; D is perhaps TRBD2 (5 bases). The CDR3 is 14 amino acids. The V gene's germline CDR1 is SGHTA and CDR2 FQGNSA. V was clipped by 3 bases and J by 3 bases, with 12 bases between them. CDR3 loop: CASSFGVLGYEQYF. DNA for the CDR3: TGTGCCAGCAGCTTCGGGGTTCTGGGCTACGAGCAGTACTTC.

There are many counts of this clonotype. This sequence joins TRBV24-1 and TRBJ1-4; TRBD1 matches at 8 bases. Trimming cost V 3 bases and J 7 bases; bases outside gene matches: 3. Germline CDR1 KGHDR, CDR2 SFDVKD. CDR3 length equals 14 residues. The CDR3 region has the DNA TGTGCCACCAGTGATCCCGGACAGGGTGAAAAACTGTTTTTT. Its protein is CATSDPGQGEKLFF.

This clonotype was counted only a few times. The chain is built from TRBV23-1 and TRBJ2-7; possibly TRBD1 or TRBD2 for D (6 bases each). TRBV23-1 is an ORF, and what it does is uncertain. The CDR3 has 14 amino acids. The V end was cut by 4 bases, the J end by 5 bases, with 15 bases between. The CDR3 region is CASSLAWGAHEQYF. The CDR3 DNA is TGCGCCAGCAGTCTAGCCTGGGGGGCCCACGAGCAGTACTTC.

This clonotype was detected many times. CDR3 protein: CASTPPGTNTDTQYF. The CDR3 bases are TGTGCCAGCACCCCTCCCGGGACTAACACAGATACGCAGTATTTT. The chain joins TRBV4-2 to TRBJ2-3; 7 bases match TRBD2. With V trimmed by 7 bases and J by 2 bases, 9 bases remained unmatched. Germline V gives CDR1 LGHNA, CDR2 YNFKEQ. The CDR3 totals 15 residues.

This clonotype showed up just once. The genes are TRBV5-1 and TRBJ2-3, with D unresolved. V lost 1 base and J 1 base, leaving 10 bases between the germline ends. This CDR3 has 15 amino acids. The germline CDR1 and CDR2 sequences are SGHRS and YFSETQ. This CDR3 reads CASSLYPVGTDTQYF. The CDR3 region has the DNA TGCGCCAGCAGCTTGTATCCGGTGGGCACAGATACGCAGTATTTT.

The chain's CDR3 is CASSQGPRSQYF. The CDR3 bases are TGTGCCAGCAGCCAAGGCCCGCGATCGCAGTATTTT. The chain recombines TRBV3-1 with TRBJ2-3; D remains unclear. This CDR3 has 12 amino acids. V shed 1 base and J shed 10 bases, with 9 bases lying between them. The V gene's germline CDR1 is LGHDT and CDR2 YNNKEL (reference sequence).

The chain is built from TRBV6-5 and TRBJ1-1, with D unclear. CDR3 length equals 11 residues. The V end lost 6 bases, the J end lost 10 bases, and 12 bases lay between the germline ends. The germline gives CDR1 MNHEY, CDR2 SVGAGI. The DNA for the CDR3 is TGTGCCAGCAGGCAGACGGGGTCAGCTTTCTTT. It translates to CASRQTGSAFF.

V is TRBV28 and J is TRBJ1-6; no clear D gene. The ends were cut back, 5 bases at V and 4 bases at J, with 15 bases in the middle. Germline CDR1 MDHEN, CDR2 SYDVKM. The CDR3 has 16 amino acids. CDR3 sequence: CASSPMSNRYNSPLHF. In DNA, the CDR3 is TGTGCCAGCAGTCCCATGTCGAACCGATATAATTCACCCCTCCACTTT.

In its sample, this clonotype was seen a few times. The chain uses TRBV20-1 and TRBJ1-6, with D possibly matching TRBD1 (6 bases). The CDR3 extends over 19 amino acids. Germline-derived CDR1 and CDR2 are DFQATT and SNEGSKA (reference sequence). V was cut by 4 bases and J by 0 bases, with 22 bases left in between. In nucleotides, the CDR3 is TGCAGTGCTACAACATTAGGAGGACAGTGGAGCTCCTATAATTCACCCCTCCACTTT. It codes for CSATTLGGQWSSYNSPLHF.

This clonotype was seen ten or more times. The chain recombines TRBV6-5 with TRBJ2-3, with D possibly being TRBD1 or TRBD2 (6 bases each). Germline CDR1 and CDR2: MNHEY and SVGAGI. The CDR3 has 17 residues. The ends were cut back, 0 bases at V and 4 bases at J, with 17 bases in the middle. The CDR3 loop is CASSYSTGGDASDTQYF. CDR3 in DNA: TGTGCCAGCAGTTACTCGACCGGGGGCGATGCATCAGATACGCAGTATTTT.

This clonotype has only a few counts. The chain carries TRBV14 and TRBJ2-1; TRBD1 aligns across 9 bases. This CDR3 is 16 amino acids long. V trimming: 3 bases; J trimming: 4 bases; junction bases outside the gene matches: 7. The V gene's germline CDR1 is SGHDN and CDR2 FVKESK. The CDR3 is CASSHRGTGPYNEQFF. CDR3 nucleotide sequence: TGTGCCAGCAGCCACCGAGGGACAGGGCCGTACAATGAGCAGTTCTTC.

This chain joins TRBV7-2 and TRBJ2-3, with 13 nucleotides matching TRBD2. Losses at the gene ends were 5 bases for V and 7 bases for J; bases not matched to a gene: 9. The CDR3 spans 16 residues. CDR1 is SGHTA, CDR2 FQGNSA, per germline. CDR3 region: CASSPHTSGGGYTQYF. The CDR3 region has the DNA TGTGCCAGCAGCCCCCATACTAGCGGGGGGGGGTATACGCAGTATTTT.

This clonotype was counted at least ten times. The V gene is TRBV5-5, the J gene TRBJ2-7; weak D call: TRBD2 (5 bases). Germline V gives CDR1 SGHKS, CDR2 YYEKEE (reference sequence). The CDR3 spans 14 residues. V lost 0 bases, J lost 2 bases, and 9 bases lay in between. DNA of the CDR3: TGTGCCAGCAGCTTGGTCCGGGGAGCCTACGAGCAGTACGTC. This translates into CASSLVRGAYEQYV.

The CDR3 DNA sequence: TGTGCCACGGGGGGGGCTTGGAATGAGCAGTTCTTC. This encodes CATGGAWNEQFF. This chain joins TRBV7-9 and TRBJ2-1; 8 bases line up with TRBD2. Germline loops: CDR1 SEHNR, CDR2 FQNEAQ (reference sequence). Losses at the gene ends were 10 bases for V and 7 bases for J; bases not matched to a gene: 6. CDR3 length: 12 amino acids.

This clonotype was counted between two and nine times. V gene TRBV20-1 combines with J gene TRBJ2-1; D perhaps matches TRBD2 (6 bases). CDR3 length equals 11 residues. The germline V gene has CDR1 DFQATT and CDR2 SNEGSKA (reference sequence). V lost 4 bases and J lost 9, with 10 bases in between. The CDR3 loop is CSATGEVEQFF. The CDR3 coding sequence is TGCAGTGCTACGGGAGAAGTTGAGCAGTTCTTC.

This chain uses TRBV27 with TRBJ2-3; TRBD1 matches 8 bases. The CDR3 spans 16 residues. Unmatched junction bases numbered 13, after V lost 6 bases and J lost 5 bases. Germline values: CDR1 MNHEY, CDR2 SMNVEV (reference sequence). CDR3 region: CASSSFIGQGLDTQYF. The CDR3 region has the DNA TGTGCCAGCAGCTCTTTTATCGGACAGGGATTAGATACGCAGTATTTT.

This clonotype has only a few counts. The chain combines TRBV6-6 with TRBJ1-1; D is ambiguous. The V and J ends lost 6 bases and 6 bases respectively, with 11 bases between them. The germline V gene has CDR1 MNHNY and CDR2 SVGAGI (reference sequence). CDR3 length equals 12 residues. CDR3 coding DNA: TGTGCCAGCAGGCCCGCGGGCTCTGAAGCTTTCTTT. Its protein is CASRPAGSEAFF.